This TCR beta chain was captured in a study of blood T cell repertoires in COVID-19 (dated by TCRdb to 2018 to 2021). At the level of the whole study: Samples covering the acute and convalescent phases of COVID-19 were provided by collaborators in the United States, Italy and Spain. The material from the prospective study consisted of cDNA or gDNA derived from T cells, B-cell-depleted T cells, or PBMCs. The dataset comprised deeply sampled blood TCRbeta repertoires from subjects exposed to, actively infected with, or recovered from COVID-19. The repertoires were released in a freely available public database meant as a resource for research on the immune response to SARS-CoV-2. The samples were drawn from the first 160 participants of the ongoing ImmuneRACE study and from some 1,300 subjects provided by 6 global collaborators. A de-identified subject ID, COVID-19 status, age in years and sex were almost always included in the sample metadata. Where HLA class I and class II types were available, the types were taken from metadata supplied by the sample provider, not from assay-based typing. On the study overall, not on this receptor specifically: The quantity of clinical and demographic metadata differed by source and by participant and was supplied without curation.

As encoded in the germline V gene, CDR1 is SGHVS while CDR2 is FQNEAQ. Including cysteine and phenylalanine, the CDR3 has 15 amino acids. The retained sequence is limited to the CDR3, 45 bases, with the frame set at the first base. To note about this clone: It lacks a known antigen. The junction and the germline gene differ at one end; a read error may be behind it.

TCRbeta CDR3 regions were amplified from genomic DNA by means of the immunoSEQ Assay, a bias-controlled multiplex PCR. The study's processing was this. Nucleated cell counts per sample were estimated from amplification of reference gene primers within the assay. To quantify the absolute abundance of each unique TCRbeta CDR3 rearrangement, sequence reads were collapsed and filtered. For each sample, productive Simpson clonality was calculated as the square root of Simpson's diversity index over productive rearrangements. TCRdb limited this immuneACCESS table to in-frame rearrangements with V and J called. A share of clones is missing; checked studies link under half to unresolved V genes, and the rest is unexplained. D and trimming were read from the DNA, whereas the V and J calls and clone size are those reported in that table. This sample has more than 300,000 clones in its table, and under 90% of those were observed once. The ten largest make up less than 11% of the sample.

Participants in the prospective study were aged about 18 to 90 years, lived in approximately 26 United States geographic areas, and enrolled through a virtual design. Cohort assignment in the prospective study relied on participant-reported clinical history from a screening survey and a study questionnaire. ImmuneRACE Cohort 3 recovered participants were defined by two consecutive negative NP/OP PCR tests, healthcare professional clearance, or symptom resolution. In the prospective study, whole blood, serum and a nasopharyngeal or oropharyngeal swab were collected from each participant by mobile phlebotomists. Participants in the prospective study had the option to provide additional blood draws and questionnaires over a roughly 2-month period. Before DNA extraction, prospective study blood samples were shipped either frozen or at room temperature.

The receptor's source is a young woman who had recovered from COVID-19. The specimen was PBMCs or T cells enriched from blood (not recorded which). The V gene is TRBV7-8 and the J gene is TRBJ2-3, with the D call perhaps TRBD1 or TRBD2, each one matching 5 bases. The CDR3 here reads CASRLEGLVTDTQYF. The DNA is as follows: TGTGCCAGCAGATTAGAGGGGCTTGTTACAGATACGCAGTATTTT.